This TCR beta chain emerged from a study of shared clonotypes between healthy human individuals. Study overall: Three plates each covered CD4 naive and memory; CD8 naive two, CD8 memory one.

The authors divided CD4+ cells into CD45RA+ naive and CD45RA-negative memory subsets. Sequenced by immunoSEQ multiplex PCR; TCRdb stores in-frame clones only, minus some. The sample contains some 2,100,000 clones, around 95% of which appear only once. Points from the study as a whole: Clonotypes that were shared across four donors made up roughly 5% of naive CD4 clonotypes. Generation of non-shared clonotypes was less probable than generation of clonotypes shared by all four donors.

As regards this clone: Its antigen is unidentified.

The CDR3 has 13 residues. CDR1 and CDR2 (germline): SQVTM, ANQGSEA. V lost 0 bases and J lost 11, with 16 bases in between. Material: naive CD4+ T cells sorted from blood. Subset here: CD45RA+ positively selected. The V call is TRBV29-1, the J call TRBJ1-1; a weak D match, TRBD1 (5 bases). This TCR was sampled from a man younger than 35 in good health. The CDR3 sequence is CSVEDSGTMKAFF. The CDR3 DNA reads TGCAGCGTTGAAGATTCCGGGACGATGAAGGCTTTCTTT.